This T cell receptor (beta chain) emerged from a study of blood T cell repertoires in COVID-19. About the research overall: There were acute and convalescent COVID-19 samples, and they came from the United States, Italy and Spain. PBMCs, B-cell-depleted T cells, or T cells provided the cDNA or gDNA that made up the material.

J lost 7 bases, V lost 1 base, and 10 bases had no gene match. The CDR3 runs 16 residues. Germline CDR1 and CDR2: MGHRA and YSYEKL. Per the original methods: How many nucleated cells were present was estimated from reference gene primer amplification. Some clones are missing from TCRdb's copy, which holds only in-frame ones; the method was immunoSEQ multiplex PCR. The DNA was the basis for D and trimming; V, J and clone size are from that table. The table records about 140,000 clones, around 78% of them present only once. The rearrangement links TRBV4-1 to TRBJ2-1; the match to TRBD1 covers 7 bases. The sequencing input was peripheral blood. The source of this sequence is a woman older than 75 with active or convalescent COVID-19. The DNA of the CDR3 is TGCGCCAGCAGCCAAGCCGCGACAGGGAATTGGAATGAGCAGTTCTTC. Its translation: CASSQAATGNWNEQFF.